The 15 T cell receptor beta chains below all came from one sample that was sequenced in a study of T cell changes during pregnancy in multiple sclerosis (dated by TCRdb to between 2018 and 2020). Receptor amplification or capture employed the immunoSEQ multiplex PCR assay. TCRdb carries this immuneACCESS record with in-frame sequences only. Its versions omit some clonotypes, under half of them owing to an unresolved V gene in the studies checked, with the rest unexplained. The sample table records fewer than 40,000 clones; 90% of these occur just once. The ten largest clones add up to around 4.4% of the sample. Sequencing was performed on CD8+ T cells from peripheral blood mononuclear cells, taken after pregnancy. These receptor sequences come from a female donor with multiple sclerosis, enrolled in a pregnancy study.

This clone appeared a few times. The chain is built from TRBV27 and TRBJ2-7; TRBD1 agrees at 9 bases. This CDR3 region has 12 residues. After removal of 10 bases from V and 6 bases from J, the junction contained 7 bases not matched to a gene. Per the germline V gene, CDR1 is MNHEY and CDR2 is SMNVEV (reference sequence). CDR3: CATEGQGGEQYF. Here the CDR3 DNA reads TGTGCCACCGAGGGACAGGGAGGCGAGCAGTACTTC.

The rearrangement joins TRBV6-6 to TRBJ2-7; the D is unclear. Germline lookup yields CDR1 MNHNY and CDR2 SVGAGI (reference sequence). Trimming cost V 2 bases and J 3 bases, with 14 bases left between them. The CDR3 contains 15 residues. CDR3 bases: TGTGCCAGCAGTTACACTCAGGTTTTTGGCTACGAGCAGTACTTC. Translating it yields CASSYTQVFGYEQYF.

The rearrangement links TRBV6-1 to TRBJ2-3; the match to TRBD2 covers 14 bases. The CDR3 loop spans 15 amino acids. CDR1 is MNHNS, CDR2 SASEGT, per germline. Losses at the gene ends were 4 bases for V and 4 bases for J; bases not matched to a gene: 1. CDR3 nucleotides: TGTGCCAGCAGTGGACTAGCGGGGGGGCCAGATACGCAGTATTTT. Protein: CASSGLAGGPDTQYF.

The CDR3 sequence: CASSAPGQGAHEQYF. The CDR3 region has the DNA TGTGCCAGCAGCGCGCCGGGACAGGGGGCCCACGAGCAGTACTTC. J is TRBJ2-7 and V is TRBV9, with 12 bases matching TRBD1. V was pared by 3 bases and J by 5 bases, with 6 bases of the junction left unmatched. Per germline, CDR1 SGDLS and CDR2 YYNGEE. The CDR3 runs 15 residues.

This clone was recorded only once. The chain joins TRBV29-1 to TRBJ2-7; a weak D match, TRBD1 (5 bases). V was cut by 3 bases and J by 1 base, with 7 bases left in between. Germline V CDR1 and CDR2: SQVTM, ANQGSEA. The CDR3 covers 12 residues. This CDR3 reads CSVEGPSYEQYF. CDR3 nucleotide sequence: TGCAGCGTTGAGGGGCCATCCTACGAGCAGTACTTC.

As regards this clone: One end of the junction does not line up with germline, which may come from a read error. Different DNA sequences within this sample yield the same CDR3. The chain links TRBV12-5 to TRBJ1-1; D remains ambiguous. The length of the CDR3 is 14 residues. Germline V gene data show CDR1 as LGHNT and CDR2 as FRNRAP. The CDR3 loop is CASGLGSAGTEAFF. CDR3 nucleotide sequence: TGTGCTAGTGGCTTGGGGAGCGCGGGAACTGAAGCTTTCTTT.

V is TRBV6-4 and J is TRBJ2-6; tentative D call: TRBD1 (6 bases). CDR1 and CDR2 (germline): MRHNA, SNTAGT. CDR3 length equals 16 residues. Trimming shortened V by 3 bases and J by 0 bases, and 9 bases separated the two germline ends. Here the CDR3 reads CASSEGHNSGANVLTF. The CDR3 DNA sequence: TGTGCCAGCAGTGAGGGACACAACTCTGGGGCCAACGTCCTGACTTTC.

The V call is TRBV27, the J call TRBJ1-1; 9 bases are shared with TRBD1. The CDR3 has 14 amino acids. CDR1 and CDR2 from the germline V gene are MNHEY and SMNVEV (reference sequence). The ends lost 2 bases at V and 10 bases at J; junction bases unmatched: 8. The CDR3 coding sequence is TGTGCCAGCAGTTTAGACAGGGGGTTTCTCGTAGCTTTCTTT. It encodes CASSLDRGFLVAFF.

This chain links TRBV6-4 with TRBJ2-3; tentatively, D is TRBD2 (6 bases). Germline CDR1 MRHNA, CDR2 SNTAGT. The germline V and J ends were trimmed by 2 bases and 2 bases, with 11 bases remaining between them. There are 15 residues in the CDR3. CDR3: CASSDGGRHTDTQYF. Written as DNA, the CDR3 is TGTGCCAGCAGTGACGGGGGGAGGCACACAGATACGCAGTATTTT.

V and J are TRBV11-2 and TRBJ2-7, with 9 bases lining up with TRBD1. This CDR3 is built from 15 residues. Per the germline V gene, CDR1 is SGHAT and CDR2 is FQNNGV. Trimming removed 3 bases from V and 3 bases from J; junction bases left unmatched: 6. Here the CDR3 reads CASSLRQGVNYEQYF. DNA of the CDR3: TGTGCCAGCAGCTTGAGACAGGGGGTTAACTACGAGCAGTACTTC.

The chain employs TRBV27 and TRBJ2-5, with D unclear. V gave up 1 base and J gave up 5 bases, with 8 bases separating them. CDR1 is MNHEY, CDR2 SMNVEV, per germline (reference sequence). This CDR3 has 13 amino acids. CDR3 region: CASSLFVAETQYF. CDR3 sequence (DNA): TGTGCCAGCAGTTTATTTGTGGCTGAGACCCAGTACTTC.

This chain uses TRBV4-3 with TRBJ1-5; D may be TRBD1 (6 bases). Between the trimmed V and J ends, which lost 3 bases and 7 bases, there was a span of 10 bases. The V gene's germline CDR1 is LGHNA and CDR2 YSLEER. This CDR3 is built from 13 residues. For the CDR3, the DNA is TGCGCCAGCAGCCAGATACAGGGCCAGCCCCAGCATTTT. Residues: CASSQIQGQPQHF.

J is TRBJ2-1 and V is TRBV7-6, with D unclear. The CDR3 covers 14 residues. CDR1 is SGHVS and CDR2 is FNYEAQ in the germline V gene. Trimming pared 2 bases from V and 0 bases from J, leaving 5 bases between. The CDR3 nucleotides read TGTGCCAGCAGCTTAACCAGCTCCTACAATGAGCAGTTCTTC. Its protein product is CASSLTSSYNEQFF.

The chain combines TRBV27 with TRBJ1-4; 11 nucleotides match TRBD1. The trim removed 8 bases at V and 1 base at J, leaving 9 bases unmatched. CDR3 size: 17 residues. Germline V gene data show CDR1 as MNHEY and CDR2 as SMNVEV (reference sequence). CDR3 amino acids: CASGDRGRGVTNEKLFF. The CDR3 nucleotides are TGTGCCAGCGGGGACAGGGGGAGAGGGGTAACTAATGAAAAACTGTTTTTT.

V usage is TRBV19 and J usage is TRBJ2-3, with TRBD2 matching 14 bases. With 8 bases clipped from V and 1 base from J, the junction kept 5 bases outside the gene matches. The CDR3 sequence is 16 residues long. Germline CDR1 reads LNHDA; CDR2 reads SQIVND (reference sequence). CDR3 DNA: TGTGCCAGTTCAAGGGGACTAGCGGGGGGCACAGATACGCAGTATTTT. It encodes CASSRGLAGGTDTQYF.